These 3 T cell receptor beta chains share one sample of origin, sequenced in a study of cytomegalovirus exposure and HLA in healthy donors. PCR was performed using 60 Vbeta and 13 Jbeta primers. Produced via immunoSEQ multiplex PCR; TCRdb's table is partial and in-frame only. The table shows more than 150,000 clones, with 80% to 90% occurring only once. The sequenced sample consisted of PBMCs. These receptors all come from a girl aged 2-10 years in good health and CMV-seropositive.

Concerning this clone itself: This sample also contains other DNA sequences that code for the same CDR3. The V and J genes are TRBV6-5 and TRBJ1-1; D is possibly TRBD1 (5 bases). In germline, CDR1 is MNHEY, CDR2 SVGAGI. V was cut by 3 bases and J by 7 bases, with 9 bases left in between. The CDR3 runs 12 residues. CDR3 sequence (DNA): TGTGCCAGCAGTTATAGGGGAGGTGAAGCTTTCTTT. Translating it yields CASSYRGGEAFF.

V usage is TRBV5-1 and J usage is TRBJ2-1; TRBD1 matches at 9 bases. Trimming cost V 0 bases and J 7 bases; bases outside gene matches: 5. This CDR3 region has 15 residues. The germline gives CDR1 SGHRS, CDR2 YFSETQ. In DNA, the CDR3 is TGCGCCAGCAGCTTGGACGGGACAGGGCTTAATGAGCAGTTCTTC. Its protein product is CASSLDGTGLNEQFF.

The CDR3 loop reads CASRPPSGTDNSPLHF. CDR3 in DNA: TGTGCCAGCAGACCACCAAGTGGGACAGACAATTCACCCCTCCACTTT. This chain uses TRBV5-5 with TRBJ1-6; 7 bases line up with TRBD1. The CDR3 spans 16 residues. Germline-derived CDR1 and CDR2 are SGHKS and YYEKEE (reference sequence). Trimming took 5 bases from V and 7 from J; bases not matched to a gene: 12. Together with reference TRBV5-5 and TRBJ1-6, the CDR3 gives the full variable domain: DAGVTQSPTHLIKTRGQQVTLRCSPISGHKSVSWYQQVLGQGPQFIFQYYEKEERGRGNFPDRFSARQFPNYSSELNVNALLLGDSALYLCASRPPSGTDNSPLHFGNGTRLTVT.